Below, 10 T cell receptor beta chains from the same sample are listed, as sequenced in a study of post-analysis software for immune sequencing data. Their recognized antigens are unknown. Sequencing libraries made from TCR beta cDNA carried unique molecular identifiers. One entry per CDR3 protein results from TCRdb running MiXCR on the PCR reads. The sample has hundreds of thousands of distinct CDR3 sequences, approximately 59% seen once. Overall study results and limits: Compared with controls, patients had more of 4 to 6 TRBV segments, including TRBV5-6, TRBV5-1 and TRBV20-1.

Sequenced: blood. These receptors were taken from a girl aged 2-10 years with multiple sclerosis.

The chain links TRBV7-9 to TRBJ2-5; D not resolved. Judging by the DNA end, TRBJ2-7 fits better; the J call may be wrong. Germline V CDR1 and CDR2: SEHNR, FQNEAQ (reference sequence). The CDR3 is 13 residues long. In DNA, the CDR3 is TGTGCCAGCAGCCCGGACGGATTCTACGAGCAGTACTTC. It translates to CASSPDGFYEQYF.

J is TRBJ2-7 and V is TRBV20-1, with TRBD2 matching 8 bases. The length of the CDR3 is 15 residues. V shed 6 bases and J 4 bases; nucleotides not matched to a gene: 14. Germline V gene sequence: CDR1 DFQATT, CDR2 SNEGSKA (reference sequence). CDR3 DNA sequence: TGCAGTGCCTCCCCGGCGGCGAGCGGGAGTTACGAGCAGTACTTC. It encodes CSASPAASGSYEQYF.

V usage is TRBV7-9 and J usage is TRBJ2-1, with 11 bases identical to TRBD2. CDR3 length: 17 amino acids. Trimming at V came to 3 bases and at J to 6 bases, leaving 10 bases not matched to a gene. CDR1 is SEHNR, CDR2 FQNEAQ, per germline (reference sequence). CDR3: CASSFHGTSGTLNEQFF. Here the CDR3 DNA reads TGTGCCAGCAGCTTTCACGGGACTAGCGGAACCCTCAATGAGCAGTTCTTC. The full variable domain, its missing parts supplied by reference TRBV7-9 and TRBJ2-1, is DTGVSQNPRHKITKRGQNVTFRCDPISEHNRLYWYRQTLGQGPEFLTYFQNEAQLEKSRLLSDRFSAERPKGSFSTLEIQRTEQGDSAMYLCASSFHGTSGTLNEQFFGPGTRLTVL.

The gene calls are TRBV4-1 and TRBJ2-1, with TRBD2 matching 7 bases. J was trimmed by 3 bases and V by 1 base; bases with no gene match: 6. CDR3 length: 16 residues. CDR1 and CDR2 (germline): MGHRA, YSYEKL. The CDR3 coding sequence is TGCGCCAGCAGCCAAGGGTCCAGCGGGAACTACAATGAGCAGTTCTTC. Translating gives CASSQGSSGNYNEQFF.

V and J are TRBV4-3 and TRBJ2-1, with 8 nucleotides matching TRBD1. Germline CDR1 reads LGHNA; CDR2 reads YSLEER. With V trimmed by 5 bases and J by 4 bases, 7 bases remained unmatched. CDR3 length: 15 amino acids. In nucleotides, the CDR3 is TGCGCCAGCAGCTCCCGGGACAGGCGGTACAATGAGCAGTTCTTC. It is translated as CASSSRDRRYNEQFF.

This clonotype was counted only a few times. V gene TRBV12-3 or TRBV12-4 combines with J gene TRBJ2-5; 8 positions match TRBD1. J was trimmed by 8 bases and V by 6 bases; bases with no gene match: 5. The CDR3 loop spans 12 amino acids. The CDR3 DNA is TGTGCCAGCAGGAAGGACAGGGAAACCCAGTACTTC. Residues: CASRKDRETQYF.

V gene TRBV6-1 combines with J gene TRBJ2-5; D not resolved. V gave up 2 bases and J gave up 5 bases, with 15 bases separating them. Germline V gene lookup returns CDR1 MNHNS and CDR2 SASEGT. The CDR3 is 15 amino acids. The CDR3 loop reads CASSENSGRSETQYF. As DNA, the CDR3 is TGTGCCAGCAGTGAAAATTCTGGGCGATCGGAGACCCAGTACTTC.

The gene calls are TRBV28 and TRBJ2-3, with D perhaps matching TRBD2 (6 bases). From germline, CDR1 is MDHEN and CDR2 SYDVKM. This CDR3 is built from 17 residues. The V and J ends lost 7 bases and 3 bases respectively, with 23 bases between them. CDR3 DNA sequence: TGTGCCAGCACCACATGGGGAACAGCGGGCAGGACAGATACGCAGTATTTT. This translates into CASTTWGTAGRTDTQYF.

The sample holds a few counts of this clonotype. The CDR3 loop is CASSRQQGNEQFF. CDR3 sequence (DNA): TGTGCCAGCAGTCGTCAACAGGGCAATGAGCAGTTCTTC. The chain couples TRBV3-1 to TRBJ2-1; perhaps TRBD1 as D (6 bases). The length of the CDR3 is 13 residues. Trimming removed 6 bases at V and 6 bases at J, with 12 bases between. Per germline, CDR1 LGHDT and CDR2 YNNKEL (reference sequence).

The rearrangement joins TRBV2 to TRBJ1-2; D gene unclear. The CDR3 contains 11 residues. Trimming left V 1 base short and J 8 bases short, with 5 bases between. Germline lookup yields CDR1 SNHLY and CDR2 FYNNEI. The CDR3 coding sequence is TGTGCCAGCAGTGAAGTGGAGGGCTACACCTTC. It encodes CASSEVEGYTF. The full variable domain, rest sourced from reference TRBV2 and TRBJ1-2, is EPEVTQTPSHQVTQMGQEVILRCVPISNHLYFYWYRQILGQKVEFLVSFYNNEISEKSEIFDDQFSVERPDGSNFTLKIRSTKLEDSAMYFCASSEVEGYTFGSGTRLTVV.